This T cell receptor (beta chain) appears in the sequencing data of a study of T cell changes during pregnancy in multiple sclerosis (dated by TCRdb to between 2018 and 2021). General notes on the study: Changes in the T cell repertoire over the course of pregnancy were examined in this study in women with multiple sclerosis.

In the germline V gene, CDR1 corresponds to SQVTM and CDR2 to ANQGSEA. The CDR3 starts with the cysteine, ends with the phenylalanine, and has 15 residues. Only the CDR3 DNA is retained, 45 bases long and in frame from the first base. Germline trimming amounts to 2 bases on V and 3 bases on J, with 8 as the count of junction bases outside the gene matches. Library prep was done by the immunoSEQ multiplex PCR assay. Not all clones reach the TCRdb copy of this immuneACCESS table, which keeps in-frame sequences only. Checked studies attribute under half of the gap to unresolved V genes and leave the rest unexplained. The sample records some 56,000 clones, roughly nine tenths of which are singletons. The ten top clones hold about 2.9% of the sample. The count of this clone is one. The antigen this receptor binds is unknown. The sample holds no much larger clone one base away, and base qualities are not on file.

The sequenced sample was peripheral blood, obtained in the third trimester of pregnancy. This chain is built from TRBV29-1 and TRBJ2-7, with 9 central nucleotides matching TRBD1. The receptor was isolated from a female donor in good health, enrolled as a control in a pregnancy study. The CDR3 loop reads CSVEIRDRAFYEQYF. The sequenced DNA is TGCAGCGTTGAAATCCGGGACAGGGCCTTCTACGAGCAGTACTTC.